One and the same sample provided the 24 T cell receptor beta chains below, sequenced in a study of blood T cell repertoires in COVID-19. Sequencing used immunoSEQ multiplex PCR; TCRdb keeps in-frame clones, though not all of them. The data contain over 120,000 clones, more than 60% of them singletons. The sequenced sample consisted of peripheral blood. These receptors all stem from a woman between 45 and 65 years old with active or convalescent COVID-19.

This rearrangement joins TRBV7-2 to TRBJ2-7; maybe TRBD1 (5 bases). The CDR3 consists of 14 residues. V was shortened by 2 bases and J by 1 base, with 9 bases between the two germline ends. The germline V gene encodes CDR1 SGHTA and CDR2 FQGNSA. The CDR3 region has the DNA TGTGCCAGCAGCTTAATGCAGGGTTCCTACGAGCAGTACTTC. It encodes CASSLMQGSYEQYF.

This clone turned up a few times. V is TRBV4-1 and J is TRBJ1-2; D perhaps matches TRBD1 (5 bases). In germline, CDR1 is MGHRA, CDR2 YSYEKL. V lost 5 bases to trimming and J lost 4 bases, with 11 bases between them. This CDR3 has 13 residues. CDR3 sequence (DNA): TGCGCCAGCAGCGGACACAGGCCCTATGGCTACACCTTC. Residues: CASSGHRPYGYTF.

This clone was observed a single time. The rearrangement joins TRBV4-2 to TRBJ1-1, with D perhaps TRBD1 (6 bases). CDR3 length equals 20 residues. CDR1 is LGHNA, CDR2 YNFKEQ, per germline. The V gene lost 0 bases and the J gene lost 0 bases, with 23 bases spanning the gap. DNA for the CDR3: TGTGCCAGCAGCCAAGATCAGGGGTTCTTCTTGGGGTATATGAACACTGAAGCTTTCTTT. It specifies CASSQDQGFFLGYMNTEAFF.

Only a few counts were recorded for this clone. V and J are TRBV2 and TRBJ1-1; D gene unclear. Trimming cost V 6 bases and J 6 bases, with 14 bases left between them. The CDR3 totals 13 residues. The germline CDR1 and CDR2 sequences are SNHLY and FYNNEI. CDR3 protein: CASSPGPRAEAFF. CDR3 DNA sequence: TGTGCCAGCAGCCCCGGGCCGAGGGCTGAAGCTTTCTTT.

The chain employs TRBV4-2 and TRBJ2-3; 7 bases align to TRBD2. The CDR3 loop spans 15 amino acids. Germline trimming cut 1 base from V and 6 bases from J; bases unmatched to any gene: 7. From germline, CDR1 is LGHNA and CDR2 YNFKEQ. The CDR3 here is CASSQGSAGEDTQYF. In DNA, the CDR3 is TGTGCCAGCAGCCAAGGGTCCGCGGGAGAGGATACGCAGTATTTT.

The rearrangement links TRBV6-5 to TRBJ1-3; 10 positions match TRBD1. V lost 7 bases to trimming and J lost 4 bases; unmatched junction nucleotides: 4. The germline V gene encodes CDR1 MNHEY and CDR2 SVGAGI. The CDR3 has 14 residues. CDR3 sequence reads: CASKGTGVGNTIYF. Written as DNA, the CDR3 is TGTGCCAGCAAGGGGACAGGGGTAGGAAACACCATATATTTT.

V gene TRBV7-8 combines with J gene TRBJ1-2; 9 bases agree with TRBD1. J gave up 0 bases and V 1 base, and 6 bases lay outside the gene matches. Germline CDR1 reads SGHVS; CDR2 reads FQNEAQ. The CDR3 is 17 amino acids. The CDR3 coding sequence is TGTGCCAGCAGCTTAGACAGGGGGCCAATGACTAACTATGGCTACACCTTC. Translation: CASSLDRGPMTNYGYTF.

The V gene is TRBV11-2, the J gene TRBJ1-2; D unclear. The germline V and J ends were trimmed by 1 base and 6 bases, with 6 bases remaining between them. In germline, CDR1 is SGHAT, CDR2 FQNNGV. The CDR3 is 12 amino acids. The CDR3: CASSLGPDGYTF. Here the CDR3 DNA reads TGTGCCAGCAGCTTAGGGCCCGATGGCTACACCTTC.

The J gene is TRBJ1-3, the V gene TRBV11-2; D gene ambiguous. The germline gives CDR1 SGHAT, CDR2 FQNNGV. The V and J ends lost 1 base and 9 bases respectively, with 10 bases between them. The CDR3 has 13 residues. The CDR3 sequence is CASSLGRSGTIYF. The CDR3 DNA sequence: TGTGCCAGCAGCTTAGGGAGGTCTGGCACCATATATTTT.

The rearrangement uses TRBV19 and TRBJ2-2; D is perhaps TRBD1 (6 bases). The CDR3 totals 17 residues. V was clipped by 2 bases and J by 3 bases, with 16 bases between them. The germline gives CDR1 LNHDA, CDR2 SQIVND (reference sequence). CDR3 coding DNA: TGTGCCAGTAGTATACCCCCATGGGGGCGAGACACCGGGGAGCTGTTTTTT. This sequence encodes CASSIPPWGRDTGELFF.

The rearrangement joins TRBV4-2 to TRBJ2-2, with a possible D match to TRBD2 (6 bases). Trimming removed 1 base at V and 5 bases at J, with 17 bases between. This CDR3 region has 17 residues. Germline CDR1 and CDR2: LGHNA and YNFKEQ. The CDR3: CASSQATSGEGTGELFF. The CDR3 bases are TGTGCCAGCAGCCAAGCAACATCGGGAGAGGGGACCGGGGAGCTGTTTTTT.

This clone was picked up a small number of times. V is TRBV29-1 and J is TRBJ2-1; tentative D call: TRBD2 (6 bases). The germline V gene encodes CDR1 SQVTM and CDR2 ANQGSEA. Between the trimmed V and J ends, which lost 1 base and 3 bases, there was a span of 19 bases. The CDR3 consists of 17 residues. For the CDR3, the DNA is TGCAGCGTTGAAGGGCGCGGGATTTCCCAATACTACAATGAGCAGTTCTTC. Protein: CSVEGRGISQYYNEQFF.

The V call is TRBV10-3, the J call TRBJ1-4, with 7 nucleotides matching TRBD1. The germline V gene encodes CDR1 ENHRY and CDR2 SYGVKD. The junction had 5 bases not matched to a gene; V was cut back by 10 bases and J by 0 bases. The CDR3 has 14 amino acids. DNA for the CDR3: TGTGCCAGCAGAACAGGGGCAACTAATGAAAAACTGTTTTTT. It yields the protein CASRTGATNEKLFF.

The genes are TRBV5-6 and TRBJ2-7; 7 bases agree with TRBD2. In germline, CDR1 is SGHDT, CDR2 YYEEEE. The length of the CDR3 is 14 residues. The V gene end was trimmed by 0 bases and the J gene end by 6 bases; junction bases not matched to a gene: 6. For the CDR3, the DNA is TGTGCCAGCAGCTTGGGCCTAGCGGCCGCCGAGCAGTACTTC. It encodes CASSLGLAAAEQYF.

The gene calls are TRBV7-9 and TRBJ1-4; 8 bases are shared with TRBD1. CDR1 SEHNR and CDR2 FQNEAQ come from the germline V gene (reference sequence). V was clipped by 0 bases and J by 5 bases; unmatched bases: 5. The CDR3 spans 16 residues. Here the CDR3 reads CASSLALRGRNEKLFF. The CDR3 coding sequence is TGTGCCAGCAGCTTAGCCCTCAGGGGGCGGAATGAAAAACTGTTTTTT. Looking up the rest from reference TRBV7-9 and TRBJ1-4 gives the full variable domain: DTGVSQNPRHKITKRGQNVTFRCDPISEHNRLYWYRQTLGQGPEFLTYFQNEAQLEKSRLLSDRFSAERPKGSFSTLEIQRTEQGDSAMYLCASSLALRGRNEKLFFGSGTQLSVL.

This clone was observed a few times. The chain has TRBV29-1 and TRBJ1-2; the D gene is possibly TRBD1 (6 bases). Germline-derived CDR1 and CDR2 are SQVTM and ANQGSEA. CDR3 length: 14 amino acids. V was trimmed by 4 bases and J by 2 bases, leaving 14 bases between them. CDR3 sequence reads: CSVAGAAENYGYTF. The CDR3 nucleotides are TGCAGCGTTGCAGGGGCCGCCGAAAACTATGGCTACACCTTC.

The rearrangement links TRBV14 to TRBJ2-3; 12 nucleotides agree with TRBD2. Germline CDR1 and CDR2: SGHDN and FVKESK. V lost 0 bases, J lost 2 bases, and 9 bases stayed unmatched. The CDR3 is 19 residues long. The CDR3 region has the DNA TGTGCCAGCAGCCAAGATCCGCGGCTAGCGGGGGGGGACACAGATACGCAGTATTTT. Protein sequence: CASSQDPRLAGGDTDTQYF.

This clone occurred once. The genes are TRBV4-3 and TRBJ2-3, with a tentative D call TRBD1 (6 bases). Trimming took 1 base from V and 0 from J, leaving 8 bases between them. In germline, CDR1 is LGHNA, CDR2 YSLEER. The CDR3 loop spans 15 amino acids. In DNA, the CDR3 is TGCGCCAGCAGCCAAGGACAGGCCAGCACAGATACGCAGTATTTT. Amino acids: CASSQGQASTDTQYF.

The chain uses TRBV14 and TRBJ1-6; D uncertain. V was clipped by 2 bases and J by 1 base, with 18 bases between them. Germline loops: CDR1 SGHDN, CDR2 FVKESK. The CDR3 has 19 residues. The CDR3 nucleotides read TGTGCCAGCAGCCAATCTCTGGAATCGAGGAGATCCTATAATTCACCCCTCCACTTT. Amino acid sequence: CASSQSLESRRSYNSPLHF.

This sequence joins TRBV28 and TRBJ1-5, with D possibly matching TRBD1 (6 bases). V was cut by 1 base and J by 2 bases, with 9 bases left in between. The CDR3 is 15 amino acids. CDR1 and CDR2 (germline): MDHEN, SYDVKM. The CDR3 sequence: CASSLSAGGNQPQHF. DNA of the CDR3: TGTGCCAGCAGTTTATCGGCAGGGGGCAATCAGCCCCAGCATTTT.

This rearrangement joins TRBV3-1 (or the pseudogene TRBV3-2) to TRBJ2-1; 9 nucleotides align to TRBD2. The CDR3 consists of 16 residues. The junction had 7 bases not matched to a gene; V was cut back by 0 bases and J by 7 bases. In germline, CDR1 is LGHDT, CDR2 YNNKEL (reference sequence). The DNA of the CDR3 is TGTGCCAGCAGCCAAGACGCGGGGGGGCTCAGAAATGAGCAGTTCTTC. Amino acids: CASSQDAGGLRNEQFF.

The chain is built from TRBV27 and TRBJ2-7; 9 nucleotides agree with TRBD2. CDR1 is MNHEY, CDR2 SMNVEV, per germline (reference sequence). This CDR3 contains 16 residues. Trimming removed 7 bases from V and 2 bases from J; junction bases left unmatched: 12. The DNA for the CDR3 is TGTGCCAGCACCCCAATCAGGGGGACTAGCCCCTACGAGCAGTACTTC. Its translation is CASTPIRGTSPYEQYF.

The chain uses TRBV4-3 and TRBJ1-3; D call uncertain. The germline V and J ends were trimmed by 0 bases and 0 bases, with 3 bases remaining between them. CDR3 length equals 14 residues. CDR1 and CDR2 (germline): LGHNA, YSLEER. DNA for the CDR3: TGCGCCAGCAGCCAAGATAGCTCTGGAAACACCATATATTTT. Its protein is CASSQDSSGNTIYF.

The rearrangement joins TRBV30 to TRBJ2-1, with D perhaps matching TRBD2 (6 bases). The ends were cut back, 5 bases at V and 0 bases at J, with 11 bases in the middle. The germline V gene encodes CDR1 GTSNPN and CDR2 SVGIG (reference sequence). The CDR3 loop spans 14 amino acids. The CDR3 DNA reads TGTGCCTGGCGGGAGTGGGGCTCCTACAATGAGCAGTTCTTC. This codes for CAWREWGSYNEQFF.